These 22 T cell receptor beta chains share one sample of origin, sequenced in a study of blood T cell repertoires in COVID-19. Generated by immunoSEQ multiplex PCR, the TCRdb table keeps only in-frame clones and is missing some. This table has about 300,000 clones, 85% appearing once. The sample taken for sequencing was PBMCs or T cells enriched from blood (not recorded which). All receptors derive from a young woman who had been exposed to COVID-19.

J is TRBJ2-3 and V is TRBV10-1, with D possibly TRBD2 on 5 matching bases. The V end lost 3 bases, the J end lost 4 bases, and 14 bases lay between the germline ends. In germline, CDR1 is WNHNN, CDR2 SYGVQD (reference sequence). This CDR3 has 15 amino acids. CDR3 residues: CASSDSGNSADTQYF. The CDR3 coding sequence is TGCGCCAGCAGTGACAGCGGTAACTCCGCAGATACGCAGTATTTT.

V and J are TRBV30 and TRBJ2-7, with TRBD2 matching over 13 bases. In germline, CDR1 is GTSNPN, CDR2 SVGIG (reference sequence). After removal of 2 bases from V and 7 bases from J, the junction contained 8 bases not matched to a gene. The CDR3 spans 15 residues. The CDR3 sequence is CAWSLGLAGVGEQYF. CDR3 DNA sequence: TGTGCCTGGAGTCTTGGACTAGCGGGGGTTGGTGAGCAGTACTTC.

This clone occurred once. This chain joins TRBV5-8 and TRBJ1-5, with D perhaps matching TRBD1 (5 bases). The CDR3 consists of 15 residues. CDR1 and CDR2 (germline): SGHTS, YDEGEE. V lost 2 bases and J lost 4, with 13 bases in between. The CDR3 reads CASSLSAAGNQPQHF. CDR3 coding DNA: TGTGCCAGCAGCTTATCCGCGGCAGGGAATCAGCCCCAGCATTTT.

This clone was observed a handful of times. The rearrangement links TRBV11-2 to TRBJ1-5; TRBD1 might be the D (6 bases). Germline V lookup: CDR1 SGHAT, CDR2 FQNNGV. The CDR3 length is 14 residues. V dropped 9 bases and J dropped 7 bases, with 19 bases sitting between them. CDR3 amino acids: CASSPGGRGQPQHF. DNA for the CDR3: TGTGCCAGTAGCCCCGGAGGGAGGGGGCAGCCCCAGCATTTT.

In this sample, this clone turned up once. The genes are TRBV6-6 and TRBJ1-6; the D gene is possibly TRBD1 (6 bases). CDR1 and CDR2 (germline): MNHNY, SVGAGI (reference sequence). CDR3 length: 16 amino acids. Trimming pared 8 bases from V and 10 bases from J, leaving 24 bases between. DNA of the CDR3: TGTGCCAGCGAGCCGGGGGGACATTTTATAGTCTCACCCCTCCACTTT. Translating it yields CASEPGGHFIVSPLHF.

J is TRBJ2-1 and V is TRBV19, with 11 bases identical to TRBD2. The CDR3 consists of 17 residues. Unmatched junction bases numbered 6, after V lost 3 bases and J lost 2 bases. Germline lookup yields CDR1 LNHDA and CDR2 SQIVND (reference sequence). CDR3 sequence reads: CASSISRLAGTYNEQFF. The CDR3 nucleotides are TGTGCCAGTAGTATTTCCCGACTAGCGGGGACCTACAATGAGCAGTTCTTC.

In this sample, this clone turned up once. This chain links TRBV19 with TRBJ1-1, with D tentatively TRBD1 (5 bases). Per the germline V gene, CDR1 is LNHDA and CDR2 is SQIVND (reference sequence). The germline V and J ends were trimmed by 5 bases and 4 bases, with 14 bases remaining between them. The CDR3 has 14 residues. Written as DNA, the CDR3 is TGTGCCAGTAGTTCGGGGGTTTTGGCCACTGAAGCTTTCTTT. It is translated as CASSSGVLATEAFF.

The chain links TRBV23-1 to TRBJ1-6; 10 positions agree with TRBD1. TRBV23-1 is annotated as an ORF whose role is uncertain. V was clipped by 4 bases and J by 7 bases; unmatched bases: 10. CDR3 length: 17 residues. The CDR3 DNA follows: TGCGCCAGCAGTCCGGGGACAGGGGAGGTGGACAATTCACCCCTCCACTTT. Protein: CASSPGTGEVDNSPLHF.

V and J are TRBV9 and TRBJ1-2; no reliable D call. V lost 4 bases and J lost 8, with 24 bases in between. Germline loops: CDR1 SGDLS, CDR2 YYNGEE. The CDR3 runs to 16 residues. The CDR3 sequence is CASSLQLSPFKSGYTF. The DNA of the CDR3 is TGTGCCAGCAGCCTACAGCTCAGCCCCTTTAAGAGCGGCTACACCTTC.

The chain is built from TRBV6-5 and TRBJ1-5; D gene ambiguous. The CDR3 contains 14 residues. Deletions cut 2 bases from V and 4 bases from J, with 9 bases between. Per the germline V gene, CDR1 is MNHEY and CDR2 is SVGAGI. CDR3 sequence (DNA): TGTGCCAGCAGTTACCGTGCGGGAAATCAGCCCCAGCATTTT. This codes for CASSYRAGNQPQHF.

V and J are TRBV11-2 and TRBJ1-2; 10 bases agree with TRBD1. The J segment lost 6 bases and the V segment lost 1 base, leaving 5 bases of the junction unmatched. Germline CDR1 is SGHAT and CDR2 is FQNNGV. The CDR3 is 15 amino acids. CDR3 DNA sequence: TGTGCCAGCAGCTTAGTCGGGACAGGGGTAAATGGCTACACCTTC. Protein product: CASSLVGTGVNGYTF.

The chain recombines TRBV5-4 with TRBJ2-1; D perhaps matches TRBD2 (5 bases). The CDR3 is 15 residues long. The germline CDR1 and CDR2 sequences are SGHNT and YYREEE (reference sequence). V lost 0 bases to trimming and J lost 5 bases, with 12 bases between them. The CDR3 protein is CASSLDGGRNNEQFF. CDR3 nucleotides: TGTGCCAGCAGCTTGGATGGCGGGCGGAACAATGAGCAGTTCTTC.

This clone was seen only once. The CDR3 here is CASSQDTAGLYNEQFF. CDR3 coding DNA: TGTGCCAGCAGCCAAGATACAGCAGGGCTCTACAATGAGCAGTTCTTC. The V gene is TRBV3-1 (or the pseudogene TRBV3-2), the J gene TRBJ2-1; TRBD1 is a possible D gene (5 bases). The ends were cut back, 0 bases at V and 3 bases at J, with 12 bases in the middle. There are 16 residues in the CDR3. CDR1 and CDR2 from the germline V gene are LGHDT and YNNKEL (reference sequence).

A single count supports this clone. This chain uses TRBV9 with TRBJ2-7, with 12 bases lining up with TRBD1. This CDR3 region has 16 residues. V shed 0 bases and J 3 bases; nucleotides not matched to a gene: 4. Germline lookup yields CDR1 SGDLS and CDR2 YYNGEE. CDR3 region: CASSVAGQGAVYEQYF. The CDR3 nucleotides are TGTGCCAGCAGCGTAGCGGGACAGGGGGCGGTCTACGAGCAGTACTTC.

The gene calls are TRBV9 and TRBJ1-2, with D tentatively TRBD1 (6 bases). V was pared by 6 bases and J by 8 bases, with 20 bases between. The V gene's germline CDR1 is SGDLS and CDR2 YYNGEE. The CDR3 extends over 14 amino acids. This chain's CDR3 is CASTQDPGAQGYTF. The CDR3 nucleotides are TGTGCCAGCACCCAAGATCCAGGGGCTCAAGGCTACACCTTC.

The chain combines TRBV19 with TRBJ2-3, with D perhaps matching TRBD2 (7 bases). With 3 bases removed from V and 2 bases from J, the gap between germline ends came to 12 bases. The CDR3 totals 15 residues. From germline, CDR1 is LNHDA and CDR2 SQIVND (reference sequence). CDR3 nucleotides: TGTGCCAGTAGTATGGGGGGGGCGGACACAGATACGCAGTATTTT. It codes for CASSMGGADTDTQYF.

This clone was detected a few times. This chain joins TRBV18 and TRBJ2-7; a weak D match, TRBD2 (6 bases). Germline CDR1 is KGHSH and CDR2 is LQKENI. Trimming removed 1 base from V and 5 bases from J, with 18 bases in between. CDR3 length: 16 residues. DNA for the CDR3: TGTGCCAGCTCACCACGGACTGGGGGGACTGAGAACGAGCAGTACTTC. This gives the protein CASSPRTGGTENEQYF.

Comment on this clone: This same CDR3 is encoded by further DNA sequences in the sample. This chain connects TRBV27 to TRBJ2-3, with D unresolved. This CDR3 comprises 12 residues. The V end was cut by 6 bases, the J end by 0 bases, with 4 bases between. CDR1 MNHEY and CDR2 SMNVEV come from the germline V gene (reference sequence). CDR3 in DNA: TGTGCCAGCAGCCCTAGCACAGATACGCAGTATTTT. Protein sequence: CASSPSTDTQYF.

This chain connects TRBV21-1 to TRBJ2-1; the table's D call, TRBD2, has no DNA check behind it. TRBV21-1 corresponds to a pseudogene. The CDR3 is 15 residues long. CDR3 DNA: TGTGCCAGCAGCCACCGGGGAGCCGGTGGGAATGAGCAGTTCTTC. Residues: CASSHRGAGGNEQFF.

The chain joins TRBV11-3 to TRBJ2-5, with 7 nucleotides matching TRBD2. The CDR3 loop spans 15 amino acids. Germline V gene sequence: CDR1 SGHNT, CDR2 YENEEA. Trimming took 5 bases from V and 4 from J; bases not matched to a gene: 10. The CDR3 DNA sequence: TGTGCCAGCAGCCTACACCCCGGGGGGAGAGAGACCCAGTACTTC. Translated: CASSLHPGGRETQYF.

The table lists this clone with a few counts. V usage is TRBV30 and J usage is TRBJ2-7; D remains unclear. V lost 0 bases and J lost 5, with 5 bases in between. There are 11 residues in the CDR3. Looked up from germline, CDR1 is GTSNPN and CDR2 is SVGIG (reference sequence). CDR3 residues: CAWSVGHEQYF. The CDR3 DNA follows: TGTGCCTGGAGTGTGGGCCACGAGCAGTACTTC.

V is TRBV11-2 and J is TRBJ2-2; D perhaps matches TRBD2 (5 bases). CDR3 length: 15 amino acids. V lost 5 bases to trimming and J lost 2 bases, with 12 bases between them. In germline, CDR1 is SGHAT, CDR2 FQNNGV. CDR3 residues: CASSPRTGNTGELFF. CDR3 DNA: TGTGCCAGCAGCCCTCGGACGGGAAACACCGGGGAGCTGTTTTTT. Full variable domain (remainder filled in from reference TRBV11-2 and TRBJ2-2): EAGVAQSPRYKIIEKRQSVAFWCNPISGHATLYWYQQILGQGPKLLIQFQNNGVVDDSQLPKDRFSAERLKGVDSTLKIQPAKLEDSAVYLCASSPRTGNTGELFFGEGSRLTVL.